Listed below are T cell receptor beta chains from one sample, sequenced in a study of blood T cell repertoires in COVID-19. Sequencing used immunoSEQ multiplex PCR; TCRdb keeps in-frame clones, though not all of them. The table records roughly 240,000 clones, 70% to 90% of them present only once. What was sequenced was peripheral blood. The origin of the receptors is a man aged 45-60 years with COVID-19, enrolled during active disease. The CDR3 runs from the conserved cysteine through the conserved F or W. D genes are given only for firm matches. A clone size is listed for some rows: how often the clone was seen (once, few, many), or a class if it is expanded.

d_gene,j_gene,abundance,v_gene,CDR3nt,CDR3aa
TRBD1,TRBJ2-1,.,TRBV5-4,TGTGCCAGCAGCCCCCGGGACAGGGCCTACAATGAGCAGTTCTTC,CASSPRDRAYNEQFF
TRBD2,TRBJ2-3,few,TRBV20-1,TGCAGTGCTAGTCTAGCGGGGCACACAGATACGCAGTATTTT,CSASLAGHTDTQYF
TRBD1,TRBJ2-7,.,TRBV29-1,TGCAGCGTTCTGGGAGGACAGGGAGGAACCTACGAGCAGTACTTC,CSVLGGQGGTYEQYF
.,TRBJ1-3,.,TRBV11-3,TGTGCCAGCAGCTTAGGGAGAGGCCCCGTCTCTGGAAACACCATATATTTT,CASSLGRGPVSGNTIYF
TRBD1,TRBJ1-5,.,TRBV6-4,TGTGCCAGCAGCCGAAACCAGGGGGATCAGCCCCAGCATTTT,CASSRNQGDQPQHF
.,TRBJ1-2,once,TRBV6-6,TGTGCCAGCACAGCGGCGATGGGTGGCTATGGCTACACCTTC,CASTAAMGGYGYTF
.,TRBJ2-7,.,TRBV21-1,TGTGCCAGCAGCATGACAGGGGCGTACGAGCAGTACTTC,CASSMTGAYEQYF
TRBD2,TRBJ2-1,.,TRBV2,TGTGCCAGCAAACCCAGACTAGCGGGGGGGCCGTACAATGAGCAGTTCTTC,CASKPRLAGGPYNEQFF
.,TRBJ1-2,.,TRBV27,TGTGCCAGCTGCTCTTCCAGGGCTAGTGGCTACACCTTC,CASCSSRASGYTF
.,TRBJ1-1,.,TRBV6-5,TGTGCCAGCAGACCCTACAGTCACACTGAAGCTTTCTTT,CASRPYSHTEAFF
.,TRBJ2-2,once,TRBV6-5,TGTGCCAGCAGTTACGGCGGGGTTGACGGGGAGCTGTTTTTT,CASSYGGVDGELFF
TRBD1,TRBJ1-5,few,TRBV5-1,TGCGCCAGCACCCGTTTAATAGCCCCCGGGACAGTTTATAGCAATCAGCCCCAGCATTTT,CASTRLIAPGTVYSNQPQHF
TRBD1,TRBJ1-3,.,TRBV5-5,TGTGCCAGCAGCTGGGGACAGCCCGGCATCGGAAACACCATATATTTT,CASSWGQPGIGNTIYF
TRBD1,TRBJ1-3,.,TRBV3-1/TRBV3-2,TGTGCCAGCAGCCAGGTGACAGGGGGCGCGGCTGGAAACACCATATATTTT,CASSQVTGGAAGNTIYF
TRBD1,TRBJ1-6,.,TRBV27,TGTGCCAGCAGTCAGACAGGGAGCTCCTATAATTCACCCCTCCACTTT,CASSQTGSSYNSPLHF
TRBD2,TRBJ2-1,.,TRBV24-1,TGTGCCACCAGTGATTTGAAGGCTAGCGGGGGGGATGGCGAGCAGTTCTTC,CATSDLKASGGDGEQFF
TRBD1,TRBJ1-2,.,TRBV30,TGTGCCTGGAGTGTACGGGACAGCGAAAGAGCTAACTATGGCTACACCTTC,CAWSVRDSERANYGYTF
TRBD1,TRBJ1-4,.,TRBV4-1,TGCGCCAGCAGCCAAGATCTAACAGGGGGTTCAACTAATGAAAAACTGTTTTTT,CASSQDLTGGSTNEKLFF
.,TRBJ1-1,.,TRBV7-3,TGTGCCAGCAGCTTATTCGGGACAAGCATGAACACTGAAGCTTTCTTT,CASSLFGTSMNTEAFF
.,TRBJ2-7,few,TRBV5-4,TGTGCCAGCAGCTACGGGGGTGGTTACGAGCAGTACTTC,CASSYGGGYEQYF
TRBD2,TRBJ2-7,.,TRBV27,TGTGCCAGCAGGCCTACTAGCGGGGGGAACTACGAGCAGTACTTC,CASRPTSGGNYEQYF
TRBD2,TRBJ2-6,.,TRBV3-1/TRBV3-2,TGTGCCAGCAGCCAAGTTTTACTAGCGGGGGGCCAAAGCTCTGGGGCCAACGTCCTGACTTTC,CASSQVLLAGGQSSGANVLTF
TRBD1,TRBJ1-2,.,TRBV3-1/TRBV3-2,TGTGCCAGCAGCCGGACAGGGCACTATGGCTACACCTTC,CASSRTGHYGYTF
TRBD1,TRBJ2-7,.,TRBV6-1,TGTGCCAGCAGTGAGTACTTTGGACAGGGCGGCCACGAGCAGTACTTC,CASSEYFGQGGHEQYF
TRBD1,TRBJ2-1,.,TRBV5-1,TGCGCCAGCAGCTTACCGGGACAGTCAAGTGAGCAGTTCTTC,CASSLPGQSSEQFF
.,TRBJ1-5,.,TRBV7-8,TGTGCCAGCAGCTCCTCGACAGGCAATCAGCCCCAGCATTTT,CASSSSTGNQPQHF
.,TRBJ2-1,once,TRBV9,TGTGCCAGCAGCGCCGACTTTGGCCCTCCCTACAATGAGCAGTTCTTC,CASSADFGPPYNEQFF
.,TRBJ1-6,.,TRBV6-5,TGTGCCAGCACAGGATCTAATTCACCCCTCCACTTT,CASTGSNSPLHF
.,TRBJ1-1,.,TRBV6-5,TGTGCCAGCAGTTGGGGGGGTGGAATGAACACTGAAGCTTTCTTT,CASSWGGGMNTEAFF
.,TRBJ1-5,.,TRBV19,TGTGCCAGTACGATACAGGGTCCCAATCAGCCCCAGCATTTT,CASTIQGPNQPQHF
.,TRBJ2-3,.,TRBV3-1/TRBV3-2,TGTGCCAGCAGCCAACTACCGGACAGTCTTGTTACGCAGTATTTT,CASSQLPDSLVTQYF
.,TRBJ1-2,.,TRBV4-2,TGTGCCAGCAGCCAAGTTAGTGCGAGACTGAGCTATGGCTACACCTTC,CASSQVSARLSYGYTF
.,TRBJ1-5,once,TRBV5-1,TGCGCCAGCAGCTTGGCCCGAGGTGCTCAGCCCCAGCATTTT,CASSLARGAQPQHF
.,TRBJ2-1,.,TRBV10-3,TGTGCCATCAGTGAGCCGGAGGAAAGCTCCTACAATGAGCAGTTCTTC,CAISEPEESSYNEQFF
.,TRBJ1-3,.,TRBV6-5,TGTGCCAGCAGTTATTTCGGGGGCACCATATATTTT,CASSYFGGTIYF
.,TRBJ1-1,.,TRBV24-1,TGTGCCGCAGGAGGGGGGGCAGAAACTGAAGCTTTCTTT,CAAGGGAETEAFF
.,TRBJ1-2,once,TRBV19,TGTGCCAGTAGTATCGGCGGGTCTAACTATGGCTACACCTTC,CASSIGGSNYGYTF
.,TRBJ1-2,once,TRBV29-1,TGCAGCGTTGAATCGGCCAGGGGACACTATGGCTACACCTTC,CSVESARGHYGYTF
TRBD1,TRBJ2-1,.,TRBV19,TGTGCCAGTAGTATAACCACCAGGGGGCCTAGGGCTAGTTCCTACAATGAGCAGTTCTTC,CASSITTRGPRASSYNEQFF
TRBD2,TRBJ2-3,.,TRBV9,TGTGCCAGCAGCGCTAGCGGGGGGGCCCCAGATACGCAGTATTTT,CASSASGGAPDTQYF
.,TRBJ2-7,.,TRBV6-5,TGTGCCAGCAGTTCAAACGGGAAAGCCTACGAGCAGTACTTC,CASSSNGKAYEQYF
.,TRBJ2-1,.,TRBV18,TGTGCCAGCTCACCTCAAAGGGGGAATGAGCAGTTCTTC,CASSPQRGNEQFF
.,TRBJ1-2,.,TRBV12-3/TRBV12-4,TGTGCCAGCAGTTATCCAGGGGCCAACCGCTACACCTTC,CASSYPGANRYTF
.,TRBJ2-7,.,TRBV30,TGTGCCTTAAACGGGGGATCTGGATACGAGCAGTACTTC,CALNGGSGYEQYF
.,TRBJ1-4,.,TRBV7-2,TGTGCCAGCAGCTTAGGGGGCCACAGTAATGAAAAACTGTTTTTT,CASSLGGHSNEKLFF
TRBD2,TRBJ2-3,once,TRBV10-3,TGTGCCATCCTTAGCGGGGATACAGATACGCAGTATTTT,CAILSGDTDTQYF
.,TRBJ2-7,.,TRBV4-3,TGCGCCAGCAGCCAAGGGAGCCAGAGAGAGTACGAGCAGTACTTC,CASSQGSQREYEQYF
TRBD1,TRBJ1-1,.,TRBV11-2,TGTGCCAGCAGCTCCCAGGGGGTTGGAGTCACTGAAGCTTTCTTT,CASSSQGVGVTEAFF
.,TRBJ2-2,once,TRBV7-6,TGTGCCAGCCGGATGGGGGGGCCCGGGGAGCTGTTTTTT,CASRMGGPGELFF
.,TRBJ1-1,.,TRBV18,TGTGCCAGCCGGACACTGAACACTGAAGCTTTCTTT,CASRTLNTEAFF
.,TRBJ1-1,once,TRBV18,TGTGCCAGCTCAGCTGACAGGAACACTGAAGCTTTCTTT,CASSADRNTEAFF
TRBD1,TRBJ2-5,.,TRBV6-5,TGTGCCAGCAGTTCAAATGCGGGACAGGGAAGAGAGACCCAGTACTTC,CASSSNAGQGRETQYF
.,TRBJ1-2,.,TRBV15,TGTGCCATCAGCGTAGGGAGGGCAGGGGAGAACTATGGCTACACCTTC,CAISVGRAGENYGYTF
TRBD2,TRBJ2-3,.,TRBV7-3,TGTGCCAGCAGCCCTCGGACTAGCGGGGGGACCACAGATACGCAGTATTTT,CASSPRTSGGTTDTQYF
TRBD1,TRBJ1-2,.,TRBV29-1,TGCAGCGTTGACCCCGGGACAGCCTATGGCTACACCTTC,CSVDPGTAYGYTF
.,TRBJ1-3,.,TRBV4-2,TGTGCCAGCAGCCAAGATCTTGGGGCAAGGTCTGGAAACACCATATATTTT,CASSQDLGARSGNTIYF
TRBD2,TRBJ2-2,.,TRBV7-2,TGTGCCAGCAGCCCGTTACGGGAGGCCGGGGAGCTGTTTTTT,CASSPLREAGELFF
.,TRBJ1-2,.,TRBV5-1,TGCGCCAGCAGCTTAGTCAGGGTCTCGGATGGCTACACCTTC,CASSLVRVSDGYTF